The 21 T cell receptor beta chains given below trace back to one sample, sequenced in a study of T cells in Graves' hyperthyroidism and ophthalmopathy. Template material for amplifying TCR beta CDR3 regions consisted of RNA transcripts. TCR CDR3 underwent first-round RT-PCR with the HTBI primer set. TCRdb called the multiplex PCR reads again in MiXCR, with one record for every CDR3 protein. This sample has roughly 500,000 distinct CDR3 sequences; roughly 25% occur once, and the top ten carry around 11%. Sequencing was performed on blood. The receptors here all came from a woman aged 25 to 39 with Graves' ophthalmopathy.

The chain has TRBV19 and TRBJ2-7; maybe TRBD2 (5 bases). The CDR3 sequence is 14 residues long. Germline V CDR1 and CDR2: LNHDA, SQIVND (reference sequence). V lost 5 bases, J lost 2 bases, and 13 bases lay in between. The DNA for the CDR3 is TGTGCCAGTAGTTTCTCAGCGGAGGCCTACGAGCAGTACTTC. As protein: CASSFSAEAYEQYF.

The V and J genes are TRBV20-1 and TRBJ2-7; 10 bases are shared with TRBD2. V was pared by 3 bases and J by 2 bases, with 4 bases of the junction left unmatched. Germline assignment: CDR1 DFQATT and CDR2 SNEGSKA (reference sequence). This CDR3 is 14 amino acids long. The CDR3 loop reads CSARGLAGAYEQYF. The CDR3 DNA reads TGCAGTGCTAGGGGTCTAGCGGGAGCCTACGAGCAGTACTTC.

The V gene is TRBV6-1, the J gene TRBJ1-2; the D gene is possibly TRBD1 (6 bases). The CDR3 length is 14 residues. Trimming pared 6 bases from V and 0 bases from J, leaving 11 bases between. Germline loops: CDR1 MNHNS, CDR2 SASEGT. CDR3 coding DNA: TGTGCCAGCAGCGGACAGAAAGCTAACTATGGCTACACCTTC. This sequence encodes CASSGQKANYGYTF.

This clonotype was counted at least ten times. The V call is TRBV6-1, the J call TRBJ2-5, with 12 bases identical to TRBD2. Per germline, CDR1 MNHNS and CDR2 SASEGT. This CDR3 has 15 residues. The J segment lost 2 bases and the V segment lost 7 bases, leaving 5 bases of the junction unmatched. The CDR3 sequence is CASTELAGGQETQYF. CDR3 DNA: TGTGCCAGCACCGAACTAGCGGGGGGTCAAGAGACCCAGTACTTC.

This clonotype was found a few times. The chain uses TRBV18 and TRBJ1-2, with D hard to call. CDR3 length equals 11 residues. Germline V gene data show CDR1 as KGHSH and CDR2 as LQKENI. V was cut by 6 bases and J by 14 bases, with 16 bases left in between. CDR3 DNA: TGTGCCAGCTCTCAAAGGACCGCGTGGACCTTC. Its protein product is CASSQRTAWTF. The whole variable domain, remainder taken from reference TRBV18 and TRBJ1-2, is NAGVMQNPRHLVRRRGQEARLRCSPMKGHSHVYWYRQLPEEGLKFMVYLQKENIIDESGMPKERFSAEFPKEGPSILRIQQVVRGDSAAYFCASSQRTAWTFGSGTRLTVV.

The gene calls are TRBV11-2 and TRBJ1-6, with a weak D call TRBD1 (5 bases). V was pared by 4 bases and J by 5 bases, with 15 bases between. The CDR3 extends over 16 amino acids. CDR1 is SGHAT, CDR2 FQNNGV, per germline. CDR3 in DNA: TGTGCCAGCAGCTCGCCCACTGGACACGATAATTCACCCCTCCACTTT. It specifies CASSSPTGHDNSPLHF. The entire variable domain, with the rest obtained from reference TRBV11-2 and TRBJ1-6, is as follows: EAGVAQSPRYKIIEKRQSVAFWCNPISGHATLYWYQQILGQGPKLLIQFQNNGVVDDSQLPKDRFSAERLKGVDSTLKIQPAKLEDSAVYLCASSSPTGHDNSPLHFGNGTRLTVT.

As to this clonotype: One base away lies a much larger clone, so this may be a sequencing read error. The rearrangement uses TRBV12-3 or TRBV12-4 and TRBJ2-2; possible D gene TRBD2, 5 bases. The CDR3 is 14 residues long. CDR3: CASSFSEAAGELSF. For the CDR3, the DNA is TGTGCCAGCAGTTTCAGTGAGGCGGCCGGGGAGCTGTCTTTT.

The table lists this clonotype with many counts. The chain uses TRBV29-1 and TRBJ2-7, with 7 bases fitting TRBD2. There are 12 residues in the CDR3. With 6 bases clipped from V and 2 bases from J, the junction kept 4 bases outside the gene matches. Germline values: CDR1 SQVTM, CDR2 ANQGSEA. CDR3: CSVGEGPYEQYF. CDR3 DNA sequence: TGCAGCGTGGGGGAGGGACCCTACGAGCAGTACTTC.

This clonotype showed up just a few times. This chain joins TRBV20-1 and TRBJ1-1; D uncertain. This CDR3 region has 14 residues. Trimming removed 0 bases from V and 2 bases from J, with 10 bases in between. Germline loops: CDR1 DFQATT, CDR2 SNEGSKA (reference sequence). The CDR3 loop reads CSARDRPLNTEAFF. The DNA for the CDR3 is TGCAGTGCTAGAGATCGGCCCTTAAACACTGAAGCTTTCTTT.

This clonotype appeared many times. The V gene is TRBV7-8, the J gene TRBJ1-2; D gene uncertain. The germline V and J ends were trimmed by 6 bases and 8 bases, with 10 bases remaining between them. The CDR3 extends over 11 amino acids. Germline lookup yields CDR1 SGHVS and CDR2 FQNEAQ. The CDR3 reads CASSPVLGYTF. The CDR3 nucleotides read TGTGCCAGCAGTCCGGTCCTCGGCTACACCTTC.

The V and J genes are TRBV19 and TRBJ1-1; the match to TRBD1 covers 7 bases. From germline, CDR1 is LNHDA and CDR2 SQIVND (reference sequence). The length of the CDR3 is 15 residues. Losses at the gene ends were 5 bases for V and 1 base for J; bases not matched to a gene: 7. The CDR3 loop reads CASSVEGAWNTEAFF. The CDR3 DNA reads TGTGCCAGTAGTGTTGAGGGGGCGTGGAACACTGAAGCTTTCTTT.

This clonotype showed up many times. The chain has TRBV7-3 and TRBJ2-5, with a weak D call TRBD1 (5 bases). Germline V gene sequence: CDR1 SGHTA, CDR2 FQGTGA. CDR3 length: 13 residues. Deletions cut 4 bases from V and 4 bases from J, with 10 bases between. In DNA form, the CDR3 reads TGTGCCAGCAGCTATAGTAGGGGAGAGACCCAGTACTTC. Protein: CASSYSRGETQYF.

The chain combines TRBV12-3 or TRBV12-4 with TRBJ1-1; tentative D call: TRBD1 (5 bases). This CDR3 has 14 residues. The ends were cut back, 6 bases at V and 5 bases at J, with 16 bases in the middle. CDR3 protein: CASRPDGEGTEAFF. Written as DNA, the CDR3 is TGTGCCAGCAGACCTGACGGCGAGGGGACTGAAGCTTTCTTT.

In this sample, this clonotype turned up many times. The CDR3 region has the DNA TGTGCCAGCAGCTCAGGGGTTATCACTGAAGCTTTCTTT. Its translation is CASSSGVITEAFF. The V and J genes are TRBV7-3 and TRBJ1-1; a possible D gene is TRBD1 (6 bases). The CDR3 is made up of 13 amino acids. Trimming pared 4 bases from V and 4 bases from J, leaving 10 bases between. CDR1 SGHTA and CDR2 FQGTGA come from the germline V gene.

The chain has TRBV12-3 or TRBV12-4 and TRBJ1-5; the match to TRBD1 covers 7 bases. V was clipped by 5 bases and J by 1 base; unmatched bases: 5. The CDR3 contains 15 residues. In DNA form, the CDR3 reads TGTGCCAGCAGTATTACAGGGGTAAGCAATCAGCCCCAGCATTTT. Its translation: CASSITGVSNQPQHF.

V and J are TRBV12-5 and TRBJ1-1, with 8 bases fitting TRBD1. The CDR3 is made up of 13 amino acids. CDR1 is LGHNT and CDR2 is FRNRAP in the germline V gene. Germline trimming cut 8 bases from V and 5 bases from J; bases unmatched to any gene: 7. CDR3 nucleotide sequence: TGTGCTAGTAAAACAGGGGGACGTACTGAAGCTTTCTTT. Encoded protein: CASKTGGRTEAFF.

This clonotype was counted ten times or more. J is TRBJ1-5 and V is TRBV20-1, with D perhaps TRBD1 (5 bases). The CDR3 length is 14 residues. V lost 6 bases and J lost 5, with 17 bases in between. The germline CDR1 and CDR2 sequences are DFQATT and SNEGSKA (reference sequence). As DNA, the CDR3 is TGCAGTGCCCTACAAGGGACGGACTATCAGCCCCAGCATTTT. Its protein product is CSALQGTDYQPQHF.

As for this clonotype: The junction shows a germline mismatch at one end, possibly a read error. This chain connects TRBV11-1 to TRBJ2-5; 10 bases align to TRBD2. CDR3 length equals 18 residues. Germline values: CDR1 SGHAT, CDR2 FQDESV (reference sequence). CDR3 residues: CASSFLSGGIPYQETKYF. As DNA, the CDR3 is TGTGCCAGCAGCTTCCTTAGCGGGGGGATCCCGTACCAAGAGACCAAGTACTTC.

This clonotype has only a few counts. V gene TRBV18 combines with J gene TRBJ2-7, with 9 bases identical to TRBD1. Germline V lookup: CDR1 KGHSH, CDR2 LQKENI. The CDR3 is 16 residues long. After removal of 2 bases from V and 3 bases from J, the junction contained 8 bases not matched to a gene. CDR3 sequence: CASSPKDRGYRYEQYF. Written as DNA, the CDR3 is TGTGCCAGCTCACCAAAGGACAGGGGTTATCGCTACGAGCAGTACTTC. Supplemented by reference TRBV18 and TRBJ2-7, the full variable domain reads NAGVMQNPRHLVRRRGQEARLRCSPMKGHSHVYWYRQLPEEGLKFMVYLQKENIIDESGMPKERFSAEFPKEGPSILRIQQVVRGDSAAYFCASSPKDRGYRYEQYFGPGTRLTVT.

The CDR3 nucleotides are TGTGCCAGCAGTTACGAATGGTACGGTCGTGGCTACACCTTC. Its translation: CASSYEWYGRGYTF. The chain couples TRBV6-2 or TRBV6-3 to TRBJ1-2; D unresolved. The germline gives CDR1 MNHEY, CDR2 SVGEGT. Deletions cut 2 bases from V and 7 bases from J, with 14 bases between. The CDR3 has 14 amino acids.

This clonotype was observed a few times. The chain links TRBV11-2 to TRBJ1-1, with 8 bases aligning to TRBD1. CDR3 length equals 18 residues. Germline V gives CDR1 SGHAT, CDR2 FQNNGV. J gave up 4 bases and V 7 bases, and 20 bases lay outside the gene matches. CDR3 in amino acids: CASTMSPEDRDRGTEAFF. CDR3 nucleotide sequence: TGTGCCAGCACCATGTCCCCCGAGGACAGGGATAGGGGCACTGAAGCTTTCTTT.